Listed below are T cell receptor beta chains from one sample, sequenced in a study of patients with pleural tuberculosis. Each CDR3 protein is one row after TCRdb ran MiXCR on the reads. The repertoire holds 45,000 to 55,000 distinct CDR3 sequences, with less than 9.5% as singletons. These receptors were collected from a human donor with pleural tuberculosis. Each CDR3 is given with its conserved first and last residue. The D gene is left open where the match is weak. Clone size is not always given. Where it is, it says once, few, many or a class for expanded clones.

d_call clone_size j_call cdr3_length v_call cdr3_nt cdr3_aa
TRBD1 many TRBJ2-3 15 TRBV4-2 TGTGCCAGCAGCGCCGGACAGGGGGCTGTAGATACGCAGTATTTT CASSAGQGAVDTQYF
TRBD1 . TRBJ2-5 17 TRBV19 TGTGCCAGTAGTATAGATGGGAAGGGGACAGACCAAGAGACCCAGTACTTC CASSIDGKGTDQETQYF
TRBD1 few TRBJ1-1 17 TRBV28 TGTGCCAGCAGTTTTCTCCCAGGGGGTTCAAAGAACGCTGAAGCTTTCTTT CASSFLPGGSKNAEAFF
. many TRBJ2-2 16 TRBV14 TGTGCCAGCAGCCAAGTACACCGGGAGAAGGCCGGGGAGCTGTTTTTT CASSQVHREKAGELFF
. many TRBJ1-1 14 TRBV10-3 TGTGCCATCAGTGAGAGTGTCACGAACACTGAAGCTTTCTTT CAISESVTNTEAFF
TRBD1 many TRBJ1-2 16 TRBV12-3/TRBV12-4 TGTGCCAGCAGTTTTTTAGGACAGGGGGCGGGGTATGGCTACACCTTC CASSFLGQGAGYGYTF
. many TRBJ2-1 14 TRBV12-3/TRBV12-4 TGTGCCAGCAGTTTAGACAGTCAGAGCGATGAGCAGTTCTTC CASSLDSQSDEQFF
TRBD2 many TRBJ2-3 14 TRBV20-1 TGCAGTTCGCGACCTAGCGGGAGGATAGATACGCAGTATTTT CSSRPSGRIDTQYF
. hyperexpanded TRBJ1-1 16 TRBV12-3/TRBV12-4 TGTGCCAGCAAATATGGTGGGACGAATGCGAACACTGAAGCTTTCTTT CASKYGGTNANTEAFF
TRBD1 . TRBJ2-4 14 TRBV19 TGTGCCAGTAGTACCACAGGGGGCAAAAACATTCAGTACTTC CASSTTGGKNIQYF
TRBD2 many TRBJ2-1 12 TRBV20-1 TGCAGTGCTCGGGGGGATTACAATGAGCAGTTCTTC CSARGDYNEQFF
. . TRBJ2-2 11 TRBV12-3/TRBV12-4 TGTGCCAGCAGTCACACAGGGGAGCTGTTTTTT CASSHTGELFF
. . TRBJ1-6 14 TRBV19 TGTGCCAGTAGTAATTGGGAGTATAATTCACCCCTCCACTTT CASSNWEYNSPLHF
. . TRBJ2-1 15 TRBV19 TGTGCCAGTAGTATAGGGACTACCTCCTACAATGAGCAGTTCTTC CASSIGTTSYNEQFF
. many TRBJ2-5 13 TRBV20-1 TGCAGTGCTCGAAAGCGGTTCCGGGAGACCCAGTACTTC CSARKRFRETQYF
. . TRBJ2-1 15 TRBV28 TGTGGCAGCAGTTCGGCTAGGTATTCGAACAATGAGCAGTTCTTC CGSSSARYSNNEQFF
. many TRBJ2-1 17 TRBV19 TGTGCCAGTAGTATAGGCCCTGGAAAGAGCTCCTACAATGAGCAGTTCTTC CASSIGPGKSSYNEQFF
TRBD1 many TRBJ1-2 12 TRBV20-1 TGCAGTGCGAGGACAGGGGGCGGCGGCTACACCTTC CSARTGGGGYTF
TRBD2 many TRBJ2-3 15 TRBV12-3/TRBV12-4 TGTGCCAGCAGAGCTAGCGGGATGGGCACAGATACGCAGTATTTT CASRASGMGTDTQYF
TRBD1 . TRBJ2-7 15 TRBV10-3 TGTGCCATCAGTGAGTCGACAGGGGGCGGATACGAGCAGTACTTC CAISESTGGGYEQYF
TRBD1 many TRBJ1-4 15 TRBV2 TGTGCCAGCAGTAGAGACAGGGGGCTAAGTGAAAAACTGTTTTTT CASSRDRGLSEKLFF
. many TRBJ1-5 16 TRBV28 TGTGCCAGCAGTTTCGGACCCCAGAATAGCAATCAGCCCCAGCATTTT CASSFGPQNSNQPQHF
TRBD1 . TRBJ2-1 15 TRBV29-1 TGCAGCGTTACGGACAGGGGCGGCCCCTACAATGAGCAGTTCTTC CSVTDRGGPYNEQFF
. many TRBJ2-1 14 TRBV12-3/TRBV12-4 TGTGCCAGCAGTTCTGGTCCGGCAAGCGATGAGCAGTTCTTC CASSSGPASDEQFF
TRBD1 . TRBJ2-1 14 TRBV5-1 TGCGCCAGCAGCCAGGGGACAGCGTTCAATGAGCAGTTCTTC CASSQGTAFNEQFF
TRBD1 . TRBJ2-2 18 TRBV5-1 TGCGCCAGCAGCTTGTGGGTCCGTAGACAGGGGAGAACCGGGGAGCTGTTTTTT CASSLWVRRQGRTGELFF
TRBD1 many TRBJ2-1 16 TRBV24-1 TGTGCCACCAGTGATTGGAGTGTGCGACAGGGTACCGAGCAGTTCTTC CATSDWSVRQGTEQFF